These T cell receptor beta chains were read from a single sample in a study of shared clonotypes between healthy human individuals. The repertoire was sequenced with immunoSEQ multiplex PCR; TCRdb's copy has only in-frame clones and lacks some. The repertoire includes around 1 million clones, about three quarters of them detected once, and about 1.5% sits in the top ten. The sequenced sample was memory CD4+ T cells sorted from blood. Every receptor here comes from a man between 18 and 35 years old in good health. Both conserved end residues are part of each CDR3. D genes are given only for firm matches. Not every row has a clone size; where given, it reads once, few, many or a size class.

CDR3nt: TGCAGCGTTGAACGGGGGCGAGAGACCCAGTACTTC
CDR3aa: CSVERGRETQYF
d_gene: .
abundance: .
j_gene: TRBJ2-5
v_gene: TRBV29-1

CDR3nt: TGTGCCTTGTCAAATCCCCGGGTGACAGTAAACACTGAAGCTTTCTTT
CDR3aa: CALSNPRVTVNTEAFF
d_gene: .
abundance: .
j_gene: TRBJ1-1
v_gene: TRBV30

CDR3nt: TGCGCCAGCAGCCAAGAGAGGGACGGGGGGCAGTTCTTC
CDR3aa: CASSQERDGGQFF
d_gene: .
abundance: .
j_gene: TRBJ2-1
v_gene: TRBV4-3

CDR3nt: TGCGCCAGCAGCCTCCGGGACAGGAGAACAACTAATGAAAAACTGTTTTTT
CDR3aa: CASSLRDRRTTNEKLFF
d_gene: TRBD1
abundance: .
j_gene: TRBJ1-4
v_gene: TRBV5-1

CDR3nt: TGCGCCAGCAGACCGACCGGGACAGGGTATGGCTACACCTTC
CDR3aa: CASRPTGTGYGYTF
d_gene: TRBD1
abundance: .
j_gene: TRBJ1-2
v_gene: TRBV5-1

CDR3nt: TGCGCCAGCAGCCTGGACAGTCCCCTATACGGCTACACCTTC
CDR3aa: CASSLDSPLYGYTF
d_gene: .
abundance: few
j_gene: TRBJ1-2
v_gene: TRBV4-1

CDR3nt: TGTGCCAGCAGTTTATCAGGGGGACTAGGAACTTCCCTCTACGAGCAGTACTTC
CDR3aa: CASSLSGGLGTSLYEQYF
d_gene: .
abundance: .
j_gene: TRBJ2-7
v_gene: TRBV28

CDR3nt: TGTGCCTGGAGTGTTAGAAGTAACTATGGCTACACCTTC
CDR3aa: CAWSVRSNYGYTF
d_gene: .
abundance: .
j_gene: TRBJ1-2
v_gene: TRBV30

CDR3nt: TGTGCCAGCAGTCCTCACCGGGACAGTAATGAAAAACTGTTTTTT
CDR3aa: CASSPHRDSNEKLFF
d_gene: TRBD1
abundance: once
j_gene: TRBJ1-4
v_gene: TRBV25-1

CDR3nt: TGTGCCAGCAGTGGAAGCCAGGATATTAGCGGGGGGATCTACAATGAGCAGTTCTTC
CDR3aa: CASSGSQDISGGIYNEQFF
d_gene: TRBD2
abundance: .
j_gene: TRBJ2-1
v_gene: TRBV2

CDR3nt: TGCGCCAGCAGCTTGGCCGGCGGTCGGAACACAGATACGCAGTATTTT
CDR3aa: CASSLAGGRNTDTQYF
d_gene: .
abundance: .
j_gene: TRBJ2-3
v_gene: TRBV5-1

CDR3nt: TGCGCCAGCACTACAGGGTTTCTGGAGGGCACTGAAGCTTTCTTT
CDR3aa: CASTTGFLEGTEAFF
d_gene: .
abundance: .
j_gene: TRBJ1-1
v_gene: TRBV5-1

CDR3nt: TGCGCCAGCAGTGACGGGGGGCCGACAGATACGCAGTATTTT
CDR3aa: CASSDGGPTDTQYF
d_gene: .
abundance: .
j_gene: TRBJ2-3
v_gene: TRBV5-1

CDR3nt: TGCGCCAGCAGTGAGTTCGGTAGTGTCACAGATACGCAGTATTTT
CDR3aa: CASSEFGSVTDTQYF
d_gene: .
abundance: .
j_gene: TRBJ2-3
v_gene: TRBV10-1

CDR3nt: TGTGCCAGCAGCCCGAGGTGGCAGATGAACACCGGGGAGCTGTTTTTT
CDR3aa: CASSPRWQMNTGELFF
d_gene: .
abundance: .
j_gene: TRBJ2-2
v_gene: TRBV7-8

CDR3nt: TGTGCCAGCAGTTTACCAGGGGCAACTAATGAAAAACTGTTTTTT
CDR3aa: CASSLPGATNEKLFF
d_gene: .
abundance: .
j_gene: TRBJ1-4
v_gene: TRBV27